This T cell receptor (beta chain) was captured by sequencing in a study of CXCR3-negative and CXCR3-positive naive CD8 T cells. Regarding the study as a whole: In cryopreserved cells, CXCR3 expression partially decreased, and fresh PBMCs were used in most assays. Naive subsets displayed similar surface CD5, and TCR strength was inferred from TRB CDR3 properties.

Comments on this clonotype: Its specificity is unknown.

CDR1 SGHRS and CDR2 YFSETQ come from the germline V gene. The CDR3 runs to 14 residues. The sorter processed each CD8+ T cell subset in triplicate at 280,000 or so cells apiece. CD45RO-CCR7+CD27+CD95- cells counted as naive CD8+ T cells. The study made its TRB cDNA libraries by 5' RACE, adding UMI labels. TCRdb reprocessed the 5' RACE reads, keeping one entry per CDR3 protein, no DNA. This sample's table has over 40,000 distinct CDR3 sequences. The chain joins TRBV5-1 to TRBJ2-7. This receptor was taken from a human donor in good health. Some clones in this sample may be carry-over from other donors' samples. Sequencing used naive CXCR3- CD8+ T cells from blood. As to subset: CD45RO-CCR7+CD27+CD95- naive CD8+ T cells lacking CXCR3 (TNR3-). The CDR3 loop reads CASSLSRGTYEQYF. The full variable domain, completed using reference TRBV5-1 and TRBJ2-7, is KAGVTQTPRYLIKTRGQQVTLSCSPISGHRSVSWYQQTPGQGLQFLFEYFSETQRNKGNFPGRFSGRQFSNSRSEMNVSTLELGDSALYLCASSLSRGTYEQYFGPGTRLTVT.